The 8 T cell receptor beta chains below all came from one sample that was sequenced in a study of blood T cell repertoires in COVID-19. Repertoires were generated with immunoSEQ multiplex PCR, while TCRdb's copy carries only in-frame clones and drops some. The table has fewer than 250,000 clones, 80% to 90% seen once. The specimen sequenced was PBMCs or T cells enriched from blood (not recorded which). All receptors come from a woman between 45 and 60 years old who had been exposed to COVID-19.

The V and J genes are TRBV29-1 and TRBJ1-2, with 9 nucleotides matching TRBD1. This CDR3 is 11 amino acids long. From germline, CDR1 is SQVTM and CDR2 ANQGSEA. V lost 4 bases, J lost 6 bases, and 0 bases stayed unmatched. CDR3 in DNA: TGCAGCGTTGGACAGGGGGATGGCTACACCTTC. Its translation: CSVGQGDGYTF.

The J gene is TRBJ1-2, the V gene TRBV19, with 9 bases identical to TRBD1. Germline V gene sequence: CDR1 LNHDA, CDR2 SQIVND (reference sequence). The length of the CDR3 is 13 residues. The V gene end was trimmed by 3 bases and the J gene end by 8 bases; junction bases not matched to a gene: 4. The CDR3 DNA reads as TGTGCCAGTAGTATCTGGACAGGGGAAGGCTACACCTTC. Translating gives CASSIWTGEGYTF.

This chain links TRBV19 with TRBJ1-6; a weak D match, TRBD1 (6 bases). Trimming left V 6 bases short and J 12 bases short, with 15 bases between. The CDR3 runs to 13 residues. The germline V gene encodes CDR1 LNHDA and CDR2 SQIVND (reference sequence). The CDR3 sequence: CASSDTGILPLHF. In DNA, the CDR3 is TGTGCCAGTAGCGATACAGGGATTTTACCCCTCCACTTT.

This chain links TRBV7-9 with TRBJ2-7; D perhaps matches TRBD2 (6 bases). In germline, CDR1 is SEHNR, CDR2 FQNEAQ (reference sequence). V lost 1 base and J 6 bases, leaving 16 bases between the germline ends. The CDR3 extends over 15 amino acids. The CDR3 protein is CASSLESGGNREQYF. CDR3 DNA sequence: TGTGCCAGCAGCTTAGAGTCGGGCGGGAATCGCGAGCAGTACTTC.

The chain joins TRBV5-8 to TRBJ1-2; D is possibly TRBD1 (6 bases). Trimming removed 4 bases at V and 4 bases at J, with 14 bases between. Germline lookup yields CDR1 SGHTS and CDR2 YDEGEE. The CDR3 covers 14 residues. The CDR3 DNA reads as TGTGCCAGCAGCCCTGGGGGGGGCTTCTATGGCTACACCTTC. Encoded protein: CASSPGGGFYGYTF.

In this sample, this clone turned up once. V usage is TRBV5-1 and J usage is TRBJ1-2; no reliable D call. The CDR3 runs to 12 residues. V gave up 5 bases and J gave up 6 bases, with 11 bases separating them. Germline values: CDR1 SGHRS, CDR2 YFSETQ. CDR3 loop: CASSSSYDGYTF. The CDR3, as DNA: TGCGCCAGCAGTTCCTCTTATGATGGCTACACCTTC.

This clone was seen a single time. The chain joins TRBV5-1 to TRBJ2-3, with TRBD1 matching over 9 bases. Germline V gives CDR1 SGHRS, CDR2 YFSETQ. J lost 4 bases, V lost 2 bases, and 5 bases had no gene match. CDR3 size: 15 residues. CDR3 sequence: CASSLRTGVPDTQYF. CDR3 nucleotides: TGCGCCAGCAGCTTAAGGACAGGGGTTCCAGATACGCAGTATTTT.

The chain's CDR3 is CASSKRGLLTGELFF. CDR3 coding DNA: TGTGCCAGCAGCAAGAGGGGACTCCTGACCGGGGAGCTGTTTTTT. The rearrangement uses TRBV5-6 and TRBJ2-2; perhaps TRBD2 as D (6 bases). Germline V gene lookup returns CDR1 SGHDT and CDR2 YYEEEE. V was clipped by 4 bases and J by 5 bases, with 15 bases between them. The CDR3 loop spans 15 amino acids.